The present T cell receptor beta chain was sequenced within a study of blood T cell repertoires in COVID-19 (TCRdb year 2020). For context, the study as a whole: Samples from collaborators originated in the United States, Italy and Spain and spanned both the acute and convalescent phases of COVID-19. The prospective study material was composed of cDNA or gDNA derived from T cells, B-cell-depleted T cells, or PBMCs. Subjects who had been exposed to COVID-19, were actively infected with it, or had recovered from it provided the deeply sampled blood TCRbeta repertoires that made up the dataset. The repertoires were made available in a free public database intended to serve as a resource for research on the immune response to SARS-CoV-2. Samples came from the ongoing ImmuneRACE study (first 160 participants) plus 1,254 subjects from 6 global collaborators. Sample metadata almost always included a de-identified subject ID, COVID-19 status, age in years and sex. Where HLA class I and class II types were available, the types were taken from metadata supplied by the sample provider, not from assay-based typing. The paper's findings and limits, for the study overall: The amount of clinical and demographic metadata varied by source and participant and was provided uncurated.

Taken from the germline V gene (reference sequence), the CDR1 and CDR2 loops are LGHDT and YNNKEL. Trimming removed 0 bases from V and 2 bases from J; the gene matches leave 4 bases unexplained. Inclusive of the bounding cysteine and phenylalanine, the CDR3 is 17 residues long. Just the 51-base CDR3 DNA is kept, in frame starting at base 1. TCRbeta CDR3 regions were amplified from genomic DNA by means of the immunoSEQ Assay, a bias-controlled multiplex PCR. Processing in the source paper ran as follows. Within the assay, amplification of reference gene primers was used to estimate how many nucleated cells each sample contained. To quantify the absolute abundance of each unique TCRbeta CDR3 rearrangement, sequence reads were collapsed and filtered. For each sample, productive Simpson clonality was calculated as the square root of Simpson's diversity index over productive rearrangements. Held by TCRdb, this immuneACCESS table contains in-frame sequences only and omits some clones. Under half of the omission traces to an unresolved V gene where checked; the cause of the rest is unknown. V and J calls and clone size come straight from that table; D and trimming were deduced from the DNA. The sample profile shows more than 120,000 clones; roughly 84% of them were found once. The leading ten clones occupy about 5.1% of the sample.

Whole blood was collected in K2EDTA tubes by collaborating institutions according to the institutions' own protocols. For TCRbeta analysis, collaborator samples were shipped as frozen whole blood, as isolated PBMCs, or as DNA extracted from either sample type. Comment on this clone: Its antigen is unknown. Base qualities are missing; no much larger clone stands one base away.

The V gene is TRBV3-1 (or the pseudogene TRBV3-2) and the J gene is TRBJ2-3; 11 of the junction bases match TRBD2. The clonotype was recovered from a human donor in a cohort sampled during active COVID-19. Sequencing used peripheral blood. The nucleotides are TGTGCCAGCAGCCAAGATTTGACTAGCGGGGCCACAGATACGCAGTATTTT. Translated, it reads CASSQDLTSGATDTQYF.